The clone carrying this T cell receptor (beta chain) was detected a few times. Its matching antigen is unknown. These data belong to a study of T-cell reconstitution after alpha-beta-depleted transplantation in children. Whole-study results and caveats: Certain patients had high TCRbeta diversity at day 60, and it came from recipient T cells and thymic progenitors that survived. One year post-transplant, T-cell counts and diversity were largely derived from T cells produced anew.

Unique molecular identifiers featured in how the TCRbeta library was prepared. TCRdb redid the calling of the PCR reads with MiXCR, one entry per CDR3 protein. This table holds some 600,000 distinct CDR3 sequences, approximately 12% found once. Germline assignment: CDR1 SQVTM and CDR2 ANQGSEA. The CDR3 covers 13 residues. With 1 base removed from V and 7 bases from J, the gap between germline ends came to 13 bases. The sequence came from a male patient aged 10 to 17 who had a stem cell transplant for acute myeloid leukemia, so the T cells may come from the graft donor. This sequence joins TRBV29-1 and TRBJ1-2; D remains unclear. Material: PBMCs, mostly from graft donor cells, obtained 360 days after TCRalphabeta/CD19-depleted stem cell transplant. This CDR3 is CSVEGVGATGYTF. The CDR3 DNA reads as TGCAGCGTTGAAGGGGTAGGCGCTACTGGCTACACCTTC.